Following are 23 T cell receptor beta chains from one sample sequenced in a study of blood T cell repertoires in COVID-19. The assay was immunoSEQ multiplex PCR, and TCRdb's table has in-frame clones only and misses some. The sample shows about 36,000 clones, nearly 90% of them seen only once. The sample consisted of peripheral blood. The source is a man aged 55 to 70 with active or convalescent COVID-19.

Only one count was recorded for this clone. CDR3 region: CASRLQLAGATDTQYF. The DNA of the CDR3 is TGCGCCAGCAGGCTTCAACTAGCGGGAGCCACAGATACGCAGTATTTT. This chain uses TRBV4-1 with TRBJ2-3; 11 bases are shared with TRBD2. The trim removed 6 bases at V and 2 bases at J, leaving 7 bases unmatched. CDR3 length equals 16 residues. Germline values: CDR1 MGHRA, CDR2 YSYEKL.

The J gene is TRBJ1-2, the V gene TRBV7-2, with D uncertain. This CDR3 is built from 14 residues. V was trimmed by 3 bases and J by 5 bases, leaving 13 bases between them. In germline, CDR1 is SGHTA, CDR2 FQGNSA. The DNA for the CDR3 is TGTGCCAGCAGCTTTAGCCTAATGAATTATGGCTACACCTTC. As protein: CASSFSLMNYGYTF.

This clone was detected only once. The chain employs TRBV1 and TRBJ2-2; TRBD2 reflects the table's D call only, with no check against the DNA. TRBV1 is shown as a pseudogene. This CDR3 spans 13 amino acids. CDR3 protein: CTRGGSGSGELFF. The CDR3 DNA follows: TGCACCAGGGGCGGGAGTGGGTCCGGGGAGCTGTTTTTT.

The rearrangement uses TRBV7-2 and TRBJ2-7; 8 nucleotides agree with TRBD1. This CDR3 region has 14 residues. The ends lost 3 bases at V and 0 bases at J; junction bases unmatched: 1. Germline assignment: CDR1 SGHTA and CDR2 FQGNSA. Written as DNA, the CDR3 is TGTGCCAGCAGCTTCGGACAGGGCTCCTACGAGCAGTACTTC. It is translated as CASSFGQGSYEQYF.

V and J are TRBV29-1 and TRBJ2-7; 10 positions match TRBD2. Per germline, CDR1 SQVTM and CDR2 ANQGSEA. Trimming at V came to 5 bases and at J to 3 bases, leaving 4 bases not matched to a gene. This CDR3 has 13 amino acids. CDR3 in DNA: TGCAGCGTTCTCGAGCGGGAGGGCTACGAGCAGTACTTC. Protein sequence: CSVLEREGYEQYF.

V and J are TRBV5-6 and TRBJ2-5; 14 bases agree with TRBD2. The germline V gene encodes CDR1 SGHDT and CDR2 YYEEEE. This CDR3 spans 15 amino acids. With 4 bases clipped from V and 5 bases from J, the junction kept 4 bases outside the gene matches. CDR3 loop: CASSRLAGGEETQYF. The CDR3 DNA reads as TGTGCCAGCAGCCGACTAGCGGGAGGGGAGGAGACCCAGTACTTC.

The chain carries TRBV27 and TRBJ2-7; 14 nucleotides align to TRBD2. The CDR3 totals 18 residues. Germline assignment: CDR1 MNHEY and CDR2 SMNVEV (reference sequence). V gave up 6 bases and J gave up 5 bases; unmatched junction bases: 15. CDR3 sequence reads: CASSEGLAGDLRLDEQYF. For the CDR3, the DNA is TGTGCCAGCAGCGAGGGACTAGCGGGAGATTTGAGGCTCGACGAGCAGTACTTC.

The V call is TRBV10-2, the J call TRBJ2-3, with a weak D call TRBD1 (6 bases). From germline, CDR1 is WSHSY and CDR2 SAAADI. The CDR3 totals 18 residues. Trimming pared 0 bases from V and 6 bases from J, leaving 22 bases between. The CDR3 DNA reads as TGCGCCAGCAGTGAGTCGATGCCCGATTCGACACAGGGCGATACGCAGTATTTT. Amino acids: CASSESMPDSTQGDTQYF.

V gene TRBV7-2 combines with J gene TRBJ2-7; 7 bases map to TRBD1. The CDR3 spans 16 residues. The V and J ends lost 3 bases and 4 bases, in that order; junction bases with no gene match: 12. CDR1 is SGHTA, CDR2 FQGNSA, per germline. CDR3 loop: CASSFSPTGWAYEQYF. In DNA form, the CDR3 reads TGTGCCAGCAGCTTTAGTCCGACAGGGTGGGCTTACGAGCAGTACTTC.

CDR3 sequence (DNA): TGTGCCAGCAGATCCTCAAGCGGGAGTCAACAAGAGACCCAGTACTTC. Translated, it gives CASRSSSGSQQETQYF. The rearrangement uses TRBV28 and TRBJ2-5; 8 nucleotides agree with TRBD2. Germline V lookup: CDR1 MDHEN, CDR2 SYDVKM. The V segment lost 6 bases and the J segment 2 bases; nucleotides outside the gene matches: 11. The CDR3 totals 16 residues.

The CDR3 loop is CAISESWGLGNTIYF. The CDR3, as DNA: TGTGCCATCAGTGAGTCGTGGGGACTAGGAAACACCATATATTTT. The chain links TRBV10-3 to TRBJ1-3; a possible D gene is TRBD1 (5 bases). CDR3 size: 15 residues. Deletions cut 0 bases from V and 4 bases from J, with 10 bases between. Germline CDR1 reads ENHRY; CDR2 reads SYGVKD.

This clone was counted a single time. The chain joins TRBV15 to TRBJ2-5; 9 nucleotides align to TRBD2. V lost 5 bases to trimming and J lost 2 bases; unmatched junction nucleotides: 9. The CDR3 has 16 residues. The germline CDR1 and CDR2 sequences are LNHNV and YYDKDF (reference sequence). The CDR3 reads CATSSGLALVQETQYF. CDR3 DNA sequence: TGTGCCACCAGCTCCGGACTAGCGTTAGTTCAAGAGACCCAGTACTTC.

The genes are TRBV24-1 and TRBJ2-7, with 10 bases matching TRBD2. The J segment lost 6 bases and the V segment lost 3 bases, leaving 7 bases of the junction unmatched. Germline CDR1 is KGHDR and CDR2 is SFDVKD. This CDR3 contains 15 residues. The CDR3 reads CATSDPSSGSAEQYF. CDR3 coding DNA: TGTGCCACCAGTGATCCATCTAGCGGGAGCGCCGAGCAGTACTTC.

V usage is TRBV5-1 and J usage is TRBJ1-5; D possibly corresponds to TRBD1 (6 bases). The germline V gene encodes CDR1 SGHRS and CDR2 YFSETQ. The V gene lost 2 bases and the J gene lost 2 bases, with 11 bases spanning the gap. This CDR3 contains 15 residues. CDR3 coding DNA: TGCGCCAGCAGCTTAGGCCCAGGGGGCAATCAGCCCCAGCATTTT. Translated, it gives CASSLGPGGNQPQHF.

The genes are TRBV11-2 and TRBJ1-6; the D is unclear. Germline V gives CDR1 SGHAT, CDR2 FQNNGV. Trimming removed 5 bases from V and 2 bases from J, with 13 bases in between. This CDR3 is 16 amino acids long. The CDR3 protein is CASSPPGIPYNSPLHF. CDR3 DNA: TGTGCCAGCAGCCCCCCGGGTATCCCCTATAATTCACCCCTCCACTTT.

The chain has TRBV6-5 and TRBJ2-7; TRBD2 agrees at 8 bases. V shed 6 bases and J 5 bases; nucleotides not matched to a gene: 6. The CDR3 totals 13 residues. CDR1 MNHEY and CDR2 SVGAGI come from the germline V gene. CDR3 region: CASRDPGRDEQYF. CDR3 nucleotide sequence: TGTGCCAGCAGAGACCCCGGGAGGGACGAGCAGTACTTC.

V usage is TRBV7-2 and J usage is TRBJ2-7; D gene uncertain. This CDR3 comprises 12 residues. The V gene lost 5 bases and the J gene lost 5 bases, with 10 bases spanning the gap. Germline CDR1 reads SGHTA; CDR2 reads FQGNSA. This CDR3 reads CASSQTLNEQYF. CDR3 DNA sequence: TGTGCCAGCAGCCAAACTTTGAACGAGCAGTACTTC.

This chain links TRBV29-1 with TRBJ1-4, with D possibly TRBD1 on 6 matching bases. The V end lost 6 bases, the J end lost 8 bases, and 22 bases lay between the germline ends. The germline V gene has CDR1 SQVTM and CDR2 ANQGSEA. The CDR3 covers 15 residues. CDR3 nucleotides: TGCAGCGTACCCCTAAGGCAGGGGCATGGGGAAAAACTGTTTTTT. Translating it yields CSVPLRQGHGEKLFF.

This clone has only a few counts. The rearrangement uses TRBV7-9 and TRBJ2-7; possible D gene TRBD1, 5 bases. The germline CDR1 and CDR2 sequences are SEHNR and FQNEAQ (reference sequence). CDR3 length: 14 amino acids. V was shortened by 1 base and J by 2 bases, with 9 bases between the two germline ends. The CDR3 DNA is TGTGCCAGCAGCTTAGGCAGACAGACCTACGAGCAGTACTTC. Residues: CASSLGRQTYEQYF. Full variable domain (missing parts from reference TRBV7-9 and TRBJ2-7): DTGVSQNPRHKITKRGQNVTFRCDPISEHNRLYWYRQTLGQGPEFLTYFQNEAQLEKSRLLSDRFSAERPKGSFSTLEIQRTEQGDSAMYLCASSLGRQTYEQYFGPGTRLTVT.

The V and J genes are TRBV15 and TRBJ2-1; D gene ambiguous. Germline CDR1 reads LNHNV; CDR2 reads YYDKDF (reference sequence). The CDR3 runs to 14 residues. V was trimmed by 1 base and J by 0 bases, leaving 4 bases between them. CDR3 DNA: TGTGCCACCAGCAGAGGAGCCTCCTACAATGAGCAGTTCTTC. This encodes CATSRGASYNEQFF.

The rearrangement links TRBV6-5 to TRBJ2-7; 11 nucleotides match TRBD2. This CDR3 is built from 14 residues. Trimming at V came to 4 bases and at J to 2 bases, leaving 1 base not matched to a gene. The germline CDR1 and CDR2 sequences are MNHEY and SVGAGI. The CDR3 sequence: CASSSGLAAYEQYF. The CDR3 DNA reads as TGTGCCAGCAGTTCGGGACTAGCGGCCTACGAGCAGTACTTC.

The genes are TRBV6-2 or TRBV6-3 and TRBJ2-7; 10 bases map to TRBD1. This CDR3 has 17 amino acids. The germline gives CDR1 MNHEY, CDR2 SVGEGT. V trimming: 2 bases; J trimming: 7 bases; junction bases outside the gene matches: 14. The CDR3 region has the DNA TGTGCCAGCAGTTACGGCGTATTTGGACAGGGGGAAGAAGAGCAGTACTTC. Translated: CASSYGVFGQGEEEQYF.

Here the CDR3 DNA reads TGTGCCAGCATTAGTAGCGGCGAATCCTACAATGAGCAGTTCTTC. This sequence encodes CASISSGESYNEQFF. The V call is TRBV28, the J call TRBJ2-1; D may be TRBD2 (6 bases). The CDR3 extends over 15 amino acids. The V end was cut by 7 bases, the J end by 1 base, with 14 bases between. From germline, CDR1 is MDHEN and CDR2 SYDVKM.